The rows below give T cell receptor beta chains drawn from one sample of a study of cytomegalovirus exposure and HLA in healthy donors. Profiled with immunoSEQ multiplex PCR; TCRdb holds only in-frame clones, not every one. The sample includes 100,000 to 150,000 clones, over 60% of them seen just once. Sample: PBMCs. Receptors were obtained from a man in his fifties in good health and CMV-seronegative. The CDR3 runs from the conserved cysteine through the conserved F or W. The order of the fields is J gene, D gene, V gene, clone size, CDR3 protein, CDR3 DNA. D genes are given only for firm matches. Part of the rows lack a size; the others show once, few, many or a class for expanded clones.

j_gene: TRBJ1-1
d_gene: -
v_gene: TRBV2
abundance: once
CDR3aa: CASRTEPNTEAFF
CDR3nt: TGTGCCAGCAGGACAGAACCAAACACTGAAGCTTTCTTT

j_gene: TRBJ1-1
d_gene: -
v_gene: TRBV6-1
abundance: -
CDR3aa: CASTMWNTEAFF
CDR3nt: TGTGCCAGCACAATGTGGAACACTGAAGCTTTCTTT

j_gene: TRBJ1-2
d_gene: -
v_gene: TRBV6-5
abundance: few
CDR3aa: CASSEAAEGREAF
CDR3nt: TGTGCCAGCAGTGAAGCCGCCGAGGGCAGGGAGGCCTTC

j_gene: TRBJ1-6
d_gene: TRBD1
v_gene: TRBV28
abundance: -
CDR3aa: CASSQGTGGDSPLHF
CDR3nt: TGTGCCAGCAGCCAAGGGACAGGGGGGGATTCACCCCTCCACTTT

j_gene: TRBJ2-2
d_gene: -
v_gene: TRBV15
abundance: once
CDR3aa: CATSRDSGNTGELFF
CDR3nt: TGTGCCACCAGCAGAGATAGCGGGAACACCGGGGAGCTGTTTTTT

j_gene: TRBJ1-2
d_gene: -
v_gene: TRBV4-2
abundance: -
CDR3aa: CASSQDTGGSGFITNYGYTF
CDR3nt: TGTGCCAGCAGCCAAGATACGGGTGGAAGCGGCTTCATAACTAACTATGGCTACACCTTC

j_gene: TRBJ2-2
d_gene: -
v_gene: TRBV7-9
abundance: -
CDR3aa: CASSSTLNTGELFF
CDR3nt: TGTGCTAGCAGCTCAACTTTGAACACCGGGGAGCTGTTTTTT

j_gene: TRBJ2-7
d_gene: -
v_gene: TRBV20-1
abundance: -
CDR3aa: CSARENYEQYF
CDR3nt: TGCAGTGCTAGGGAGAACTACGAGCAGTACTTC

j_gene: TRBJ1-6
d_gene: -
v_gene: TRBV6-1
abundance: -
CDR3aa: CASSERGRVNSPLHF
CDR3nt: TGTGCCAGCAGTGAAAGAGGCAGGGTTAATTCACCCCTCCACTTT

j_gene: TRBJ2-1
d_gene: TRBD1
v_gene: TRBV23-1
abundance: -
CDR3aa: CASSQERGRVGYNEQFF
CDR3nt: TGCGCCAGCAGTCAAGAGAGGGGGCGGGTAGGCTACAATGAGCAGTTCTTC

j_gene: TRBJ2-1
d_gene: -
v_gene: TRBV6-6
abundance: -
CDR3aa: CASSYGVERFF
CDR3nt: TGTGCCAGCAGTTACGGCGTGGAGAGATTCTTC

j_gene: TRBJ2-5
d_gene: -
v_gene: TRBV9
abundance: -
CDR3aa: CASSSWGRKTQYF
CDR3nt: TGTGCCAGCAGCTCGTGGGGGCGAAAGACCCAGTACTTC

j_gene: TRBJ1-3
d_gene: -
v_gene: TRBV7-9
abundance: -
CDR3aa: CASSLQYSGNTIYF
CDR3nt: TGTGCCAGCAGCTTACAGTACTCTGGAAACACCATATATTTT

j_gene: TRBJ1-4
d_gene: -
v_gene: TRBV5-4
abundance: -
CDR3aa: CASSSQGTGQKLFF
CDR3nt: TGTGCCAGCAGCTCACAGGGAACGGGCCAAAAACTGTTTTTT

j_gene: TRBJ1-5
d_gene: -
v_gene: TRBV6-5
abundance: -
CDR3aa: CASSYARAGNQPQHF
CDR3nt: TGTGCCAGCAGTTATGCGAGGGCTGGGAATCAGCCCCAGCATTTT

j_gene: TRBJ1-4
d_gene: -
v_gene: TRBV19
abundance: -
CDR3aa: CASSPEGGNAGEKLFF
CDR3nt: TGTGCCAGTAGCCCGGAGGGAGGGAATGCCGGGGAAAAACTGTTTTTT

j_gene: TRBJ2-5
d_gene: TRBD2
v_gene: TRBV4-1
abundance: -
CDR3aa: CASSPPLAELQETQYF
CDR3nt: TGCGCCAGCAGCCCCCCACTAGCGGAATTACAAGAGACCCAGTACTTC

j_gene: TRBJ2-2
d_gene: -
v_gene: TRBV11-2
abundance: -
CDR3aa: CASSSPAGQGTGELFF
CDR3nt: TGTGCCAGCAGCTCCCCAGCAGGTCAGGGTACCGGGGAGCTGTTTTTT

j_gene: TRBJ1-6
d_gene: -
v_gene: TRBV10-3
abundance: -
CDR3aa: CAISRSGLVNSPLHF
CDR3nt: TGTGCCATCAGTAGATCGGGTCTAGTCAATTCACCCCTCCACTTT

j_gene: TRBJ1-1
d_gene: TRBD1
v_gene: TRBV5-5
abundance: -
CDR3aa: CASSAGQGRSAFF
CDR3nt: TGTGCCAGCAGCGCCGGACAGGGCCGTTCGGCTTTCTTT

j_gene: TRBJ1-3
d_gene: -
v_gene: TRBV28
abundance: -
CDR3aa: CASTFGDSGNTIYF
CDR3nt: TGTGCCAGCACCTTCGGGGACTCTGGAAACACCATATATTTT

j_gene: TRBJ2-7
d_gene: TRBD1
v_gene: TRBV5-1
abundance: -
CDR3aa: CASTRGQPSYEQYF
CDR3nt: TGCGCCAGCACCCGGGGACAGCCGTCCTACGAGCAGTACTTC

j_gene: TRBJ1-2
d_gene: -
v_gene: TRBV7-9
abundance: -
CDR3aa: CSSSWEGGRRVSGYTF
CDR3nt: TGTTCCAGCAGCTGGGAGGGGGGCCGAAGAGTAAGTGGCTACACCTTC

j_gene: TRBJ1-4
d_gene: -
v_gene: TRBV14
abundance: few
CDR3aa: CASSQGAGEKLFF
CDR3nt: TGTGCCAGCAGCCAAGGGGCAGGGGAAAAACTGTTTTTT

j_gene: TRBJ1-5
d_gene: -
v_gene: TRBV18
abundance: -
CDR3aa: CASSPDHAGQPQHF
CDR3nt: TGTGCCAGCTCACCTGACCACGCGGGACAGCCCCAGCATTTT